This T cell receptor (beta chain) is drawn from a study of cytomegalovirus exposure and HLA in healthy donors (dated by TCRdb to 2017 to 2019). Regarding the study in general: An earlier analysis of roughly 500 of the donors reported 276 Gb of sequence data and around 100 million unique TCR beta sequences obtained from about 170 million T cells. A few DR-DQ haplotypes were treated as single units for association and clustering because of strong linkage in the cohort. An earlier analysis of roughly 600 of the donors used high-throughput TCR beta sequencing to judge whether each TCR beta V gene segment behaved as functional or pseudogenic. The study was designed to test whether signatures of past pathogen exposure could be identified by cataloging public T cell receptors. Class I and class II HLA loci were covered by the typing at four-digit resolution. Rather than drawing on any new phenotypic data, the later analysis identified candidate immune exposures from TCR beta sequences and the way those sequences occurred across donors. An early release covering roughly 600 HLA-typed donors comprised about 290 gigabases of sequencing data and 85 million or so unique TCR sequences. Donor age, sex, ethnicity and CMV serostatus were collected together with the repertoire data. In addition to the first cohort of 666 subjects, a separate validation cohort of 120 different subjects was used. A later analysis re-examined previously published TCR beta repertoires from just over 650 donors and added high-resolution HLA genotyping to investigate patterns of TCR occurrence. A later genetic analysis took genome-wide SNP genotypes for about 65% of the roughly 670 donors and used that subset as a discovery cohort. The genetic ancestry cluster associated with self-reported Caucasian donors included approximately 85% of the approximately 430 genotyped donors. High-throughput TCR immunosequencing, statistical association of individual TCRs with disease status, and machine learning were combined to predict cytomegalovirus infection status. All discovery cohort repertoires had been generated on a single sequencing platform. Among roughly 400 genotyped donors of the cohort, an average of around 240,000 unique TCR beta nucleotide sequences was sequenced per donor, of which 15% to 20% were non-productive. The study used immunosequencing to profile the T cell repertoires of 670 or so subjects and linked those repertoires to cytomegalovirus serostatus. The number of typed donors differed by locus: about 620-640 for A, B, C, DRB1 and DQB1; approximately 540 for DQA1; some 590 for DPA1; and around 490 for DPB1.

Summary of the overall study and its limitations: In a later genetic analysis, a missense DCLRE1C variant was associated with V-gene and J-gene trimming of TCR beta chains, and the association was replicated in an independent cohort. In a later analysis, HLA-associated TCR beta chains showed more clonal expansion and lower generation probabilities than non-associated chains that were equally common. In a later analysis, the rate of TCR association differed among HLA loci, with DRB1 alleles having the most associated TCRs and HLA-C alleles having the fewest. At a false discovery rate of 0.05, a later analysis linked 16,951 TCR beta sequences to specific HLA alleles. Several of the top co-occurrence clusters appeared to be linked to parvovirus B19, influenza, CMV and Epstein-Barr virus, according to a later analysis. Presence/absence analyses assumed roughly uniform sequencing depth across donors, an assumption that may not hold. An earlier analysis of approximately 500 of the donors showed that most TCR beta V segments appeared in productive rearrangements either about 87% or about 30% of the time, which broadly matched IMGT annotations. The authors suggested that the approach could potentially be generalized to other disease states and immunological phenotypes. This cohort had only TCR beta chains sequenced, and the lack of alpha or paired-chain data limited which features could be detected. A few of the identified cytomegalovirus-associated TCR beta chains were confirmed in vitro to be specific for cytomegalovirus antigens. Because HLA typing was unavailable for some donors at each locus, only the typed subset was used in association tests. A cluster of highly shared sequence variants was judged likely to represent a technical artifact of the sequencing pipeline. In both the original and validation cohorts, the classifier was reported to diagnose cytomegalovirus status with high specificity and sensitivity. Most TCR sequences were observed very rarely across donors, whereas some public TCRs were present in many individuals. A further reported finding was that TCR beta sequences accurately predicted the HLA-A and HLA-B alleles for most subjects in the first cohort. In a later genetic analysis, fewer N-insertions in productive TCRs were reported among donors in an Asian-associated ancestry cluster than the roughly 640-donor mean. Assigning TCR associations to individual alleles was difficult when HLA alleles, especially DR and DQ, strongly co-occurred. In the study, around 160 TCR beta chains were listed as associated with cytomegalovirus. CMV serostatus was the only immune exposure information available for the cohort. According to a later analysis, most CMV-associated TCR beta chains appeared to be HLA-restricted, and the HLA associations seemed to be driven largely by CMV exposure. Linkage disequilibrium might explain the correlated functional status among segregating V segments, but an unknown experimental factor could not be excluded. Approximately 16 rarely observed V segments, including chromosome 9 orphons, were excluded from the earlier analysis of approximately 500 of the donors because counts were too low. The 87-base-pair reads could not distinguish some IMGT-functional V segments, including TRBV6-2 and TRBV6-3, so those segments were excluded.

The cohort was made up of several hundred healthy bone marrow donors. At the time of sampling, every cohort member was nominally healthy, though immune exposures that went unrecorded were likely present. The donor was CMV seronegative and belonged to the group of 352 seronegative cohort members. Every donor gave a peripheral blood sample, and the peripheral blood mononuclear cells from that sample were used for TCR beta sequencing. Genomic DNA was extracted from the blood cell samples with the Qiagen DNeasy Blood Extraction Kit. Receptor amplification or capture employed the immunoSEQ multiplex PCR assay. A mixture of 60 forward primers for TCR Vbeta segments and 13 reverse primers for TCR Jbeta segments was used in the multiplex PCR. Amplification of the CDR3 region of rearranged TCR beta genes was performed with a multiplex PCR assay on genomic DNA. On the Illumina HiSeq System, the amplified TCR beta libraries were sequenced as 87-base-pair reads. The authors processed their data as follows. In a later analysis, roughly 80 million unique TCR beta chains were counted across the roughly 670 repertoires, and around 11 million of these chains were shared by at least two donors. Raw reads were error-corrected and collapsed into unique sequences with a nearest-neighbor algorithm that merged closely related sequences to remove PCR and sequencing errors. V, D and J gene segments were assigned by aligning CDR3 sequences to IMGT reference sequences. For a sequence to be retained, at least a six-nucleotide match to both a V gene segment and a J gene segment was required. Rearrangements were classified as productive when the CDR3 lacked stop codons and remained in frame with V and J, and all other rearrangements were classified as non-productive. Following IMGT convention, CDR3 was defined as the stretch from the second conserved V-encoded cysteine up to the conserved J-encoded phenylalanine. The earlier analysis of 550 to 650 of the donors excluded any sequence lacking an unambiguous match to a single V gene segment. An earlier analysis of a few hundred of the donors called V segments functional above 56.7% productive rearrangements and segregating when the between-donor standard deviation exceeded 5%. A statistical classification framework was built for diagnosing cytomegalovirus status from the catalog of TCR beta chain sequences. In a later analysis, TCR nucleotide sequences were compared against IMGT/GENE-DB human TR gene sequences so that V and J genes could be assigned. Using the TCRdist pipeline, a later analysis assigned CDR3 sequences along with most-parsimonious VDJ recombination scenarios. In a later analysis, each TCR beta chain was defined by its CDR3 amino acid sequence together with its V-gene family, and reads lacking a unique V-gene family were excluded. To address suspected cross-contamination and a sequencing artifact, a later analysis removed roughly 580 highly shared, low-generation-probability nucleotide sequences. A later analysis calculated a clonal expansion index for each public chain from normalized within-repertoire ranks of inferred template counts. Generation probabilities in a later analysis came from a VDJ recombination model fitted to out-of-frame rearrangements, and those results were checked against IGoR. A later analysis scored TCR-TCR, TCR-HLA and TCR-CMV co-occurrence with hypergeometric tests, applying a repertoire-size bias correction to TCR pairs. A later analysis estimated false discovery rates by permuting HLA or CMV assignments 20 times. In a later analysis, co-occurring TCRs were grouped using DBSCAN, and TCRdist sequence similarity was added for clustering within HLA-allele-positive subsets. Co-occurrence clustering excluded repertoires with fewer than 30,000 or more than 120,000 public chains, plus five with anomalous nucleotide sharing. TCRdb re-hosts the immuneACCESS table, in-frame sequences only. Its copies lack some clones; in the studies checked, an unresolved V gene accounts for under half of them, and the cause for the rest is not known. That table supplies the V and J calls and clone size; D and trimming were determined from the DNA. The sample table holds 140,000 or so clones, of which 70% to 75% were seen once. 1.5% to 2% of the sample belongs to the ten largest clones.

For CDR1 and CDR2, the germline V gene lists SGHRS and YFSETQ. V loses 0 bases at its end and J loses 5 bases; junction bases beyond the gene matches: 3. The CDR3 spans 14 residues, from the cysteine through the phenylalanine. Only the CDR3 DNA stays, 42 bases, in frame from base 1. About this clone itself: Its antigen remains unidentified. Base qualities are not provided; no much larger clone lies one nucleotide away.

The chain uses TRBV5-1 and TRBJ2-3; TRBD1 fits 7 bases in the junction. The receptor was derived from a woman in her 30s in good health and CMV-seronegative. The sequenced sample consisted of PBMCs. Here the CDR3 is given as CASSLEGGVDTQYF. The sequenced DNA is TGCGCCAGCAGCTTGGAAGGGGGCGTAGATACGCAGTATTTT.